The rows below give T cell receptor beta chains drawn from one sample of a study of CD8 T cells in ankylosing spondylitis. TCRdb re-called the 5' RACE reads through MiXCR, storing one row per CDR3 protein. The repertoire holds 200,000 to 300,000 distinct CDR3 sequences, with around 9.2% as singletons. The sequenced sample was blood, either unsorted or a sorted T cell fraction (not recorded which). These receptors came from a male donor with ankylosing spondylitis or in good health (not recorded which). CDR3s include the opening cysteine and the closing phenylalanine or tryptophan.

>TRBV7-9|TRBJ2-5
CASSSQGDQETQYF
>TRBV6-1|TRBJ2-7
CASSDRGRGVYEQYF
>TRBV2|TRBJ1-1
CASSGQQNTEAFF
>TRBV19|TRBJ1-2
CASSIDLFGGYGYTF
>TRBV5-6|TRBJ2-2
CASSPGPNTGELFF
>TRBV12-3/TRBV12-4|TRBJ1-2
CASSRDRGMGDGYTF
>TRBV3-1|TRBJ1-1
CASSQDSGGTEAFF
>TRBV27|TRBJ1-1
CASSPGTGVGYTEAFF
>TRBV7-2|TRBJ1-3
CASSFTGGTSGNTIYF
>TRBV5-1|TRBJ1-2
CASSLEQGRGYTF
>TRBV3-1|TRBJ1-2
CASSQDLDGYTF
>TRBV7-9|TRBJ2-2
CASMRQGSGELFF
>TRBV20-1|TRBJ1-2
CSASDSTSNYGYTF
>TRBV7-2|TRBJ1-2
CASSNQDRGYGYTF
>TRBV5-6|TRBJ2-1
CASSQGGGGREQFF
>TRBV7-9|TRBJ2-7
CASSSEAEPSVSDQYF
>TRBV12-3/TRBV12-4|TRBJ2-1
CASSLGDSGAWNEQFF
>TRBV2|TRBJ2-2
CASRGTGGGELFF
>TRBV6-2/TRBV6-3|TRBJ2-7
CASSFEDSSSYEQYF
>TRBV6-1|TRBJ1-3
CASSPTGGRNTIYF
>TRBV20-1|TRBJ2-5
CSARDGNRGGETQYF
>TRBV30|TRBJ2-3
CARDPAGGDTQYF